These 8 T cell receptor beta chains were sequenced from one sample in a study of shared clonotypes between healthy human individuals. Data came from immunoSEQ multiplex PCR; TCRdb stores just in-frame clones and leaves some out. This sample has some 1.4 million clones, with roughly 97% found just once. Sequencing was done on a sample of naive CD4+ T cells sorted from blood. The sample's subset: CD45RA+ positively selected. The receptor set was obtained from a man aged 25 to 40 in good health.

The CDR3 loop reads CASSHPGRAKNNEQFF. The CDR3 region has the DNA TGTGCCAGCAGCCACCCCGGGAGGGCTAAAAACAATGAGCAGTTCTTC. This chain uses TRBV7-2 with TRBJ2-1; the match to TRBD2 covers 8 bases. Germline-derived CDR1 and CDR2 are SGHTA and FQGNSA. Unmatched junction bases numbered 11, after V lost 5 bases and J lost 5 bases. The CDR3 runs 16 residues.

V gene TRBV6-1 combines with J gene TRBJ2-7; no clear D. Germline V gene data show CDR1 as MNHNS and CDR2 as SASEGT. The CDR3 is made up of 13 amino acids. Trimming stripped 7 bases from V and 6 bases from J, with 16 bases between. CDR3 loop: CASTESFVPEQYF. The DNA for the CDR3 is TGTGCCAGCACGGAGTCTTTCGTTCCCGAGCAGTACTTC.

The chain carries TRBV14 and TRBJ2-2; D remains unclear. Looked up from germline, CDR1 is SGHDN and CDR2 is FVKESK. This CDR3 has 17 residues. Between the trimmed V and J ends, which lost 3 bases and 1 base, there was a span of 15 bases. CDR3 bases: TGTGCCAGCAGCCAGGAGATTAGCTGGCTGAACACCGGGGAGCTGTTTTTT. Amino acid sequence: CASSQEISWLNTGELFF.

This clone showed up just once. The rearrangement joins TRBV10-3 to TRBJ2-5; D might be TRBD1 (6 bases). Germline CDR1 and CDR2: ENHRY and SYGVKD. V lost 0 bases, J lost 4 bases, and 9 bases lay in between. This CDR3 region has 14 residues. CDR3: CAISESTGTETQYF. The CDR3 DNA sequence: TGTGCCATCAGTGAGTCCACAGGGACAGAGACCCAGTACTTC.

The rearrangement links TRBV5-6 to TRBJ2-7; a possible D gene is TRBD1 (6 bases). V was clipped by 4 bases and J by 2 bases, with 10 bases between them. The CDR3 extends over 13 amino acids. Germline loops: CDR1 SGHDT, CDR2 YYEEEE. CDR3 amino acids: CASSRAGAYEQYF. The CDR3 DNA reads TGTGCCAGCAGCCGAGCAGGGGCCTACGAGCAGTACTTC. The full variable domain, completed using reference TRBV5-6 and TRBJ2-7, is DAGVTQSPTHLIKTRGQQVTLRCSPKSGHDTVSWYQQALGQGPQFIFQYYEEEERQRGNFPDRFSGHQFPNYSSELNVNALLLGDSALYLCASSRAGAYEQYFGPGTRLTVT.

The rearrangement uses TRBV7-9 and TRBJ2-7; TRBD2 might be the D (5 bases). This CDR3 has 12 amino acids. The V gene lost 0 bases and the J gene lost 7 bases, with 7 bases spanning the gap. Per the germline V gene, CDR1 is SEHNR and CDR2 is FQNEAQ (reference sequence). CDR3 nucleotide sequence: TGTGCCAGCAGCTTAGCGCGGGCAGAGCAGTACTTC. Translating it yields CASSLARAEQYF.

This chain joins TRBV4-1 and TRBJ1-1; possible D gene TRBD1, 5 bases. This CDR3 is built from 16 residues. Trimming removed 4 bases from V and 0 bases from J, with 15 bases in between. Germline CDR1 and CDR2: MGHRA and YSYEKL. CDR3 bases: TGCGCCAGCAGCCTCTCCCCCGGGACCCTGAACACTGAAGCTTTCTTT. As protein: CASSLSPGTLNTEAFF.

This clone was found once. In DNA, the CDR3 is TGTGCCAGCAGTTTTAGGGCCTTTAGTGGCACAGATACGCAGTATTTT. This codes for CASSFRAFSGTDTQYF. The chain employs TRBV27 and TRBJ2-3, with D unclear. Trimming shortened V by 3 bases and J by 1 base, and 14 bases separated the two germline ends. The germline V gene has CDR1 MNHEY and CDR2 SMNVEV (reference sequence). The CDR3 consists of 16 residues.